This T cell receptor beta chain appears in the sequencing data of a study of graft-versus-host responses after intestinal transplantation. Study-level findings and limits: Early HvG declines after transplant were associated with peak circulating GvH clone levels.

In regard to this clone: Its antigen is not known. Germline and junction disagree at one end, which may indicate a read error.

Germline lookup yields CDR1 SSHAT and CDR2 FNYEAQ (reference sequence). CDR3 length: 13 amino acids. The assay was immunoSEQ multiplex PCR, and TCRdb's table has in-frame clones only and misses some. This table has fewer than 45,000 clones, about 95% appearing once. V is TRBV7-7 and J is TRBJ2-7; no firm D call. The sample was PBMCs, taken 16 days after intestinal transplant. The source is a human patient who received an intestinal transplant, so some T cells may come from the graft donor. CDR3 sequence (DNA): TGTGCTAGCAGCTTAGGGTCGGCCTACGAGCAGTACTTC. It encodes CASSLGSAYEQYF.